Below are 15 T cell receptor beta chains sequenced from a single sample in a study of blood T cell repertoires in COVID-19. Clones were read by immunoSEQ multiplex PCR, and TCRdb kept only the in-frame ones, dropping some. This table has about 210,000 clones, about 87% appearing once. Sequenced: PBMCs or T cells enriched from blood (not recorded which). The receptors were gathered from a young man with acute COVID-19.

In its sample, this clone was seen once. This rearrangement joins TRBV9 to TRBJ2-3, with 8 positions matching TRBD2. CDR3 length: 17 amino acids. V gave up 4 bases and J gave up 0 bases; unmatched junction bases: 10. Germline V gene data show CDR1 as SGDLS and CDR2 as YYNGEE. In nucleotides, the CDR3 is TGTGCCAGCAGCCAAGAGGTAGCGGGGACTAGCACAGATACGCAGTATTTT. This codes for CASSQEVAGTSTDTQYF.

The gene calls are TRBV19 and TRBJ1-5; D is undetermined. Germline V CDR1 and CDR2: LNHDA, SQIVND (reference sequence). The V gene lost 5 bases and the J gene lost 7 bases, with 12 bases spanning the gap. The CDR3 is 13 amino acids. The CDR3 DNA reads TGTGCCAGTAGTTCACAGTTCTCGCAGCCCCAGCATTTT. The encoded protein is CASSSQFSQPQHF.

The V and J genes are TRBV28 and TRBJ2-7, with D maybe TRBD2 (6 bases). V was pared by 5 bases and J by 3 bases, with 14 bases between. CDR1 MDHEN and CDR2 SYDVKM come from the germline V gene. This CDR3 is 14 amino acids long. CDR3 loop: CASSTGGLSYEQYF. The CDR3 DNA reads TGTGCCAGCAGTACCGGAGGGCTAAGCTACGAGCAGTACTTC.

This sequence joins TRBV28 and TRBJ2-7, with D tentatively TRBD2 (6 bases). Germline V lookup: CDR1 MDHEN, CDR2 SYDVKM. The CDR3 spans 14 residues. V dropped 3 bases and J dropped 0 bases, with 9 bases sitting between them. The CDR3 nucleotides are TGTGCCAGCAGTTTTGCGGGATACTCCTACGAGCAGTACTTC. Translation: CASSFAGYSYEQYF.

The gene calls are TRBV15 and TRBJ1-5, with D possibly matching TRBD1 (5 bases). CDR3 size: 16 residues. Trimming stripped 0 bases from V and 9 bases from J, with 18 bases between. Germline V gives CDR1 LNHNV, CDR2 YYDKDF (reference sequence). CDR3 protein: CATSRDQLETGVPQHF. In DNA form, the CDR3 reads TGTGCCACCAGCAGAGATCAGTTGGAGACGGGGGTGCCCCAGCATTTT.

CDR3 nucleotide sequence: TGTGCCAGCACCCGAAACGGAGTCTACGAGCAGTACTTC. It codes for CASTRNGVYEQYF. The V gene is TRBV13, the J gene TRBJ2-7, with no clear D. Trimming pared 7 bases from V and 3 bases from J, leaving 13 bases between. The CDR3 contains 13 residues. CDR1 is PRHDT, CDR2 FYEKMQ, per germline (reference sequence).

The chain is built from TRBV28 and TRBJ1-3; D is uncertain. The CDR3 length is 14 residues. The V end was cut by 7 bases, the J end by 7 bases, with 17 bases between. Germline loops: CDR1 MDHEN, CDR2 SYDVKM. CDR3 nucleotides: TGTGCCAGCATCGAGCCGGTTCTGGAGAACACCATATATTTT. Translating gives CASIEPVLENTIYF.

The chain employs TRBV11-2 and TRBJ2-7; TRBD2 agrees at 10 bases. The CDR3 has 14 residues. V dropped 2 bases and J dropped 4; count of bases not matched to a gene: 2. In germline, CDR1 is SGHAT, CDR2 FQNNGV. The CDR3 bases are TGTGCCAGCAGCTTAAATAGCGGGAGGTACGAGCAGTACTTC. It translates to CASSLNSGRYEQYF.

J is TRBJ2-7 and V is TRBV11-2; the D gene is possibly TRBD1 (6 bases). V lost 5 bases to trimming and J lost 2 bases, with 19 bases between them. CDR3 length: 16 amino acids. Per the germline V gene, CDR1 is SGHAT and CDR2 is FQNNGV. CDR3 in DNA: TGTGCCAGCAGCGCCCCGTACAGGACAGACACCTACGAGCAGTACTTC. This sequence encodes CASSAPYRTDTYEQYF.

Here the CDR3 reads CASSLELAGAYEQYF. In DNA form, the CDR3 reads TGCGCCAGCAGCTTAGAACTAGCGGGGGCCTACGAGCAGTACTTC. The rearrangement joins TRBV5-1 to TRBJ2-7, with 11 bases aligning to TRBD2. V was clipped by 2 bases and J by 2 bases; unmatched bases: 3. The germline V gene has CDR1 SGHRS and CDR2 YFSETQ. The CDR3 totals 15 residues.

The V gene is TRBV24-1, the J gene TRBJ2-1; perhaps TRBD1 as D (6 bases). Germline assignment: CDR1 KGHDR and CDR2 SFDVKD. There are 17 residues in the CDR3. V was shortened by 0 bases and J by 7 bases, with 18 bases between the two germline ends. CDR3 region: CATSDLDSGARGNEQFF. The DNA of the CDR3 is TGTGCCACCAGTGATTTGGATTCAGGGGCCCGTGGGAATGAGCAGTTCTTC.

The rearrangement links TRBV30 to TRBJ2-3, with 8 bases fitting TRBD2. The CDR3 runs to 14 residues. With 3 bases clipped from V and 3 bases from J, the junction kept 5 bases outside the gene matches. The germline gives CDR1 GTSNPN, CDR2 SVGIG (reference sequence). The CDR3 region has the DNA TGTGCCTGGAGGGGGGGACTAGTGACAGATACGCAGTATTTT. Translation: CAWRGGLVTDTQYF.

This rearrangement joins TRBV27 to TRBJ2-7; TRBD2 might be the D (6 bases). This CDR3 is built from 15 residues. Trimming cost V 5 bases and J 2 bases, with 16 bases left between them. CDR1 and CDR2 (germline): MNHEY, SMNVEV (reference sequence). The CDR3 region is CASSSLAFLPYEQYF. For the CDR3, the DNA is TGTGCCAGCAGTAGTCTAGCGTTTCTTCCCTACGAGCAGTACTTC.

V gene TRBV4-2 combines with J gene TRBJ2-1; D gene ambiguous. The germline V and J ends were trimmed by 2 bases and 10 bases, with 9 bases remaining between them. CDR3 length equals 12 residues. Germline loops: CDR1 LGHNA, CDR2 YNFKEQ. The CDR3 is CASSQRVREQFF. For the CDR3, the DNA is TGTGCCAGCAGCCAAAGAGTAAGAGAGCAGTTCTTC.

This chain joins TRBV19 and TRBJ1-2; D might be TRBD1 (5 bases). The germline V gene has CDR1 LNHDA and CDR2 SQIVND (reference sequence). V gave up 7 bases and J gave up 5 bases, with 14 bases separating them. The CDR3 has 13 amino acids. CDR3 DNA sequence: TGTGCCAGTACACTTGACAGCCGTTATGGCTACACCTTC. Amino acids: CASTLDSRYGYTF.